The rows below give T cell receptor beta chains drawn from one sample of a study of blood T cell repertoires in COVID-19. Some clones are missing from TCRdb's copy, which holds only in-frame ones; the method was immunoSEQ multiplex PCR. Of roughly 150,000 clones listed, roughly 82% are singletons. Material: peripheral blood. These receptors came from a woman aged 45-65 years in a cohort sampled during active or convalescent COVID-19. The CDR3 runs from the conserved cysteine through the conserved F or W. Each record gives: J gene, V gene, clone size, D gene, CDR3 DNA, CDR3 protein. A D gene is named only where the DNA matches it firmly. Where a row states a size, it is once, few, many or the class of an expanded clone; other rows omit it.

j_call: TRBJ2-5
v_call: TRBV18
clone_size: .
d_call: TRBD1
cdr3_nt: TGTGCCAGCTCACCGGGACAGGGGAAAGAGACCCAGTACTTC
cdr3_aa: CASSPGQGKETQYF

j_call: TRBJ1-6
v_call: TRBV10-1
clone_size: .
d_call: TRBD1
cdr3_nt: TGCGCCAGCAGTGAGGCACAGGGGCATAATTCACCCCTCCACTTT
cdr3_aa: CASSEAQGHNSPLHF

j_call: TRBJ1-5
v_call: TRBV6-5
clone_size: .
d_call: TRBD1
cdr3_nt: TGTGCCAGCAGTTACTCGACAGGGGTTAATCAGCCCCAGCATTTT
cdr3_aa: CASSYSTGVNQPQHF

j_call: TRBJ2-7
v_call: TRBV12-2
clone_size: .
d_call: .
cdr3_nt: TGTGCAAGTCGCTTTAGGGGACTAGCGGGTCCTAACGAGCAGTACTTC
cdr3_aa: CASRFRGLAGPNEQYF

j_call: TRBJ1-5
v_call: TRBV4-3
clone_size: .
d_call: .
cdr3_nt: TGCGCCAGCAGCCAAGGGACTGAGGGCAATCAGCCCCAGCATTTT
cdr3_aa: CASSQGTEGNQPQHF

j_call: TRBJ2-7
v_call: TRBV12-3/TRBV12-4
clone_size: .
d_call: TRBD2
cdr3_nt: TGTGCCAGCAGCATCAGCGGGGTCTACGAGCAGTACTTC
cdr3_aa: CASSISGVYEQYF

j_call: TRBJ1-1
v_call: TRBV5-1
clone_size: .
d_call: .
cdr3_nt: TGCGCCAGCAGCTTGTGGGGGGGAAACACTGAAGCTTTCTTT
cdr3_aa: CASSLWGGNTEAFF

j_call: TRBJ1-2
v_call: TRBV30
clone_size: few
d_call: .
cdr3_nt: TGTGCCTGGAGTGTACACGGGGGACGCGTCTATGGCTACACCTTC
cdr3_aa: CAWSVHGGRVYGYTF

j_call: TRBJ2-5
v_call: TRBV23-1
clone_size: .
d_call: TRBD2
cdr3_nt: TGCGCCAGCAGTCAAAAGGCCCCACTAGCGGCCCAAGAGACCCAGTACTTC
cdr3_aa: CASSQKAPLAAQETQYF

j_call: TRBJ2-7
v_call: TRBV30
clone_size: .
d_call: .
cdr3_nt: TGTGCCTGGAGTGCTAAATACTACGAGCAGTACTTC
cdr3_aa: CAWSAKYYEQYF

j_call: TRBJ2-7
v_call: TRBV18
clone_size: .
d_call: TRBD1
cdr3_nt: TGTGCCAGCTCACCGGACAGGGGAGGTCGGGAGCAGTACTTC
cdr3_aa: CASSPDRGGREQYF

j_call: TRBJ1-2
v_call: TRBV4-3
clone_size: few
d_call: TRBD1
cdr3_nt: TGCGCCAGCAGCCAAGATACTGGGACAGCTTATGGCTACACCTTC
cdr3_aa: CASSQDTGTAYGYTF

j_call: TRBJ1-2
v_call: TRBV6-6
clone_size: .
d_call: .
cdr3_nt: TGTGCCAGCAGTTACTCTGAGTTTACCTTCGGCTACACCTTC
cdr3_aa: CASSYSEFTFGYTF

j_call: TRBJ1-5
v_call: TRBV12-5
clone_size: .
d_call: TRBD1
cdr3_nt: TGTGCTAGTGGTTTGTACAGGGGTCAGCCCCAGCATTTT
cdr3_aa: CASGLYRGQPQHF

j_call: TRBJ1-2
v_call: TRBV5-1
clone_size: .
d_call: TRBD1
cdr3_nt: TGCGCCAGCAGCTTGCCGAACGGACAGGGGGCGGAGGGCTACACCTTC
cdr3_aa: CASSLPNGQGAEGYTF

j_call: TRBJ1-5
v_call: TRBV19
clone_size: few
d_call: TRBD1
cdr3_nt: TGTGCCAGTAGTGACACAGGGGTCGGGCAGCCCCAGCATTTT
cdr3_aa: CASSDTGVGQPQHF

j_call: TRBJ2-3
v_call: TRBV5-1
clone_size: once
d_call: TRBD2
cdr3_nt: TGCGCCAGCAGTGCCGGACTAGCGTCGACTAGCACAGATACGCAGTATTTT
cdr3_aa: CASSAGLASTSTDTQYF

j_call: TRBJ1-6
v_call: TRBV19
clone_size: many
d_call: TRBD1
cdr3_nt: TGTGCCAGTAGTCGGGGACAGAATAATTCACCCCTCCACTTT
cdr3_aa: CASSRGQNNSPLHF

j_call: TRBJ2-1
v_call: TRBV19
clone_size: .
d_call: .
cdr3_nt: TGTGCCAGTAGTATAGACCCCCGACATTTGTTTGATGAGCAGTTCTTC
cdr3_aa: CASSIDPRHLFDEQFF

j_call: TRBJ1-5
v_call: TRBV15
clone_size: .
d_call: .
cdr3_nt: TGTGCCACCAGCACACGAGGCCAGCCCCAGCATTTT
cdr3_aa: CATSTRGQPQHF

j_call: TRBJ1-1
v_call: TRBV20-1
clone_size: .
d_call: TRBD1
cdr3_nt: TGCAGTGCTCACCGGGACAGAGGTTTCTTT
cdr3_aa: CSAHRDRGFF

j_call: TRBJ2-5
v_call: TRBV24-1
clone_size: .
d_call: .
cdr3_nt: TGTGCCACCAGTGATCCCGATCAAGCGGAGCCCCAGTACTTC
cdr3_aa: CATSDPDQAEPQYF

j_call: TRBJ2-7
v_call: TRBV12-3/TRBV12-4
clone_size: .
d_call: .
cdr3_nt: TGTGCCAGCACCAGGGGCGGCTCCTACGAGCAGTACTTC
cdr3_aa: CASTRGGSYEQYF

j_call: TRBJ2-7
v_call: TRBV11-2
clone_size: .
d_call: TRBD1
cdr3_nt: TGTGCCAGCAGCTTAGATCGAGGGACAGGGTTGTCCTACGAGCAGTACTTC
cdr3_aa: CASSLDRGTGLSYEQYF

j_call: TRBJ1-1
v_call: TRBV30
clone_size: .
d_call: TRBD1
cdr3_nt: TGTGCCTGGAGTCGTAGGACAGGGGGCACTGAAGCTTTCTTT
cdr3_aa: CAWSRRTGGTEAFF

j_call: TRBJ2-5
v_call: TRBV4-1
clone_size: .
d_call: TRBD2
cdr3_nt: TGCGCCAGCAGAGCCGGGACTACCTCCCGGGAGACCCAGTACTTC
cdr3_aa: CASRAGTTSRETQYF

j_call: TRBJ2-1
v_call: TRBV7-3
clone_size: .
d_call: .
cdr3_nt: TGTGCCAGCAGCTTAAACCACTTCAATGAGCAGTTCTTC
cdr3_aa: CASSLNHFNEQFF

j_call: TRBJ1-1
v_call: TRBV4-1
clone_size: .
d_call: .
cdr3_nt: TGCGCCAGCAGCCTCAACTCAAACACTGAAGCTTTCTTT
cdr3_aa: CASSLNSNTEAFF